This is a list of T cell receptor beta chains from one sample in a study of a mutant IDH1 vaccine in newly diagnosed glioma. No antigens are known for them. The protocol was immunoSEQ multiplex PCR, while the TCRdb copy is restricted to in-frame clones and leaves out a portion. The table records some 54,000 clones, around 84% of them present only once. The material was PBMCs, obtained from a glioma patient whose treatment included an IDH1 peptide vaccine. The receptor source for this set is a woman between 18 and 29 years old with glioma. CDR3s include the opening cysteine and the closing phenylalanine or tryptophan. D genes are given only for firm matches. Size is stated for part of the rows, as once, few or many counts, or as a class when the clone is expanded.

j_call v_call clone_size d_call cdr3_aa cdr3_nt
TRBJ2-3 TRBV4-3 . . CASSPLPDATDTQYF TGCGCCAGCAGCCCGTTACCGGACGCCACAGATACGCAGTATTTT
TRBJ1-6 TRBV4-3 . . CASSQEGGPYNSPLHF TGCGCCAGCAGCCAAGAGGGGGGCCCCTATAATTCACCCCTCCACTTT
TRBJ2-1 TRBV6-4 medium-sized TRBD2 CASSDSAGGYNEQFF TGTGCCAGCAGTGACTCAGCGGGAGGGTACAATGAGCAGTTCTTC
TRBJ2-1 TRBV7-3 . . CASSVSGPQSSYNEQFF TGTGCCAGCAGCGTTTCGGGACCCCAAAGCTCCTACAATGAGCAGTTCTTC
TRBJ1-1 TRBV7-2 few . CASSPSNGGRTFF TGTGCCAGCAGCCCCTCGAACGGAGGGAGGACTTTCTTT
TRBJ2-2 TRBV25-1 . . CASSTFGSTGTGELFF TGTGCCAGCAGTACGTTTGGGAGTACAGGCACCGGGGAGCTGTTTTTT
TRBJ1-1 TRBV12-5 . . CASGLVEAMGTRDLNTEAFF TGTGCTAGTGGTTTGGTAGAGGCTATGGGTACCCGGGACTTAAACACTGAAGCTTTCTTT
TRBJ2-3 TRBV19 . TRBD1 CASQRPGQGEDTQYF TGTGCCAGCCAGCGGCCGGGACAGGGGGAAGATACGCAGTATTTT
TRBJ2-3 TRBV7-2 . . CASSLTFADTQYF TGTGCCAGCAGCCTGACGTTTGCAGATACGCAGTATTTT
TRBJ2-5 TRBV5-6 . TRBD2 CASSPSGGASRETQYF TGTGCCAGCAGCCCTAGCGGGGGGGCAAGTAGAGAGACCCAGTACTTC
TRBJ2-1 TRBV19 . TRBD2 CASSVGLAPSYNEQFF TGTGCCAGTAGTGTCGGACTAGCGCCTTCCTACAATGAGCAGTTCTTC
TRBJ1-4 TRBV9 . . CASSALTGSNEKLFF TGTGCCAGCAGCGCGTTGACAGGATCTAATGAAAAACTGTTTTTT
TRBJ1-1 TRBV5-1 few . CASSLPGVTEAFF TGCGCCAGCAGCTTGCCGGGGGTCACTGAAGCTTTCTTT
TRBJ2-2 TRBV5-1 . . CASSSNTGELFF TGCGCCAGCAGCTCGAACACCGGGGAGCTGTTTTTT
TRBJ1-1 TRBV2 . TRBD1 CASKLLGQANTEAFF TGTGCCAGCAAGTTGCTGGGACAGGCGAACACTGAAGCTTTCTTT
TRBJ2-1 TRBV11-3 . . CASSFSSHSSYNEQFF TGTGCCAGCAGCTTCAGTTCTCATAGCTCCTACAATGAGCAGTTCTTC
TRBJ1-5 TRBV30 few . CAWRGVENQPQHF TGTGCCTGGAGGGGGGTGGAAAATCAGCCCCAGCATTTT
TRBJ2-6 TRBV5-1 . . CASSLGGTGANVLTF TGCGCCAGCAGCTTGGGGGGAACTGGGGCCAACGTCCTGACTTTC
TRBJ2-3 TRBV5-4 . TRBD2 CASSFPISGTSTDTQYF TGTGCCAGCAGCTTTCCGATTAGCGGGACTAGCACAGATACGCAGTATTTT
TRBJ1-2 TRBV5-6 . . CASSFIRLGYTF TGTGCCAGCAGCTTCATAAGACTTGGCTACACCTTC
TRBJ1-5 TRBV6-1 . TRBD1 CASKGARGINQPQHF TGTGCCAGCAAGGGGGCCAGGGGAATCAATCAGCCCCAGCATTTT
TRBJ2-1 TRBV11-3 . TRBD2 CASSLGLAGGSSYNEQFF TGTGCCAGCAGCTTAGGACTAGCGGGAGGTAGCTCCTACAATGAGCAGTTCTTC
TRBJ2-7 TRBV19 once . CASSISQGNEQYF TGTGCCAGTAGTATCTCCCAGGGAAACGAGCAGTACTTC
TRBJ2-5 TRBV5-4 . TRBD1 CASSPGTGRETQYF TGTGCCAGCAGCCCAGGGACAGGGCGAGAGACCCAGTACTTC
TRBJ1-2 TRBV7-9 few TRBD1 CASSPRTGQGYGYTF TGTGCCAGCAGCCCCAGGACAGGGCAAGGCTATGGCTACACCTTC
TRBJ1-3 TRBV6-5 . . CASRQLGSGNTIYF TGTGCCAGCCGTCAACTGGGCTCTGGAAACACCATATATTTT
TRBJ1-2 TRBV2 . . CASRRLGYGYTF TGTGCCAGCAGGAGACTGGGCTATGGCTACACCTTC
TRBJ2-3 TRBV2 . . CAARRGDTLADTQYF TGTGCCGCCAGGAGGGGGGACACCCTGGCGGATACGCAGTATTTT
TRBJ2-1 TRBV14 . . CATQQGLYNEQFF TGTGCCACTCAACAGGGATTATACAATGAGCAGTTCTTC
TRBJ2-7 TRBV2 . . CASRPGPPSYEQYF TGTGCCAGCAGACCGGGACCCCCCAGCTACGAGCAGTACTTC
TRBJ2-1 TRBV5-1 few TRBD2 CASSLGLAGISYNEQFF TGCGCCAGCAGCTTGGGTCTAGCGGGAATCTCCTACAATGAGCAGTTCTTC
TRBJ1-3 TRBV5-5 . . CASSLDASPGNTIYF TGTGCCAGCAGCTTGGATGCCAGCCCTGGAAACACCATATATTTT
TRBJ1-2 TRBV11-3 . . CASSRGKDGYTF TGTGCCAGCAGCCGGGGGAAGGATGGCTACACCTTC
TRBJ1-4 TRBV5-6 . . CASSVWGGNEKLFF TGTGCCAGCAGTGTCTGGGGAGGAAATGAAAAACTGTTTTTT
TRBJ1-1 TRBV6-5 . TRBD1 CASRGTANTEAFF TGTGCCAGCAGGGGGACAGCGAACACTGAAGCTTTCTTT
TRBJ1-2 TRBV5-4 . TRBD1 CASSPRGQGFSPNFGYTF TGTGCCAGCAGCCCCCGGGGACAGGGCTTTAGTCCTAATTTTGGCTACACCTTC
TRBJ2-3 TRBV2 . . CASSEASVGEGDTQYF TGTGCCAGCAGTGAGGCCAGCGTAGGTGAGGGAGATACGCAGTATTTT
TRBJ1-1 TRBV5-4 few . CASSLGPWNTEAFF TGTGCCAGCAGCTTGGGTCCGTGGAACACTGAAGCTTTCTTT
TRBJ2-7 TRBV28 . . CASSFQGQGSYEQYF TGTGCCAGCAGTTTCCAGGGGCAAGGTTCCTACGAGCAGTACTTC
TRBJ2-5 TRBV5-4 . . CASSLADEETQYF TGTGCCAGCAGCTTGGCCGATGAAGAGACCCAGTACTTC